This T cell receptor (beta chain) was documented in a study of CXCR3-negative and CXCR3-positive naive CD8 T cells. Via 5' RACE with UMI labels, TRB cDNA libraries were prepared. TCRdb re-called the 5' RACE reads, yielding one record per CDR3 amino acid sequence without DNA. The repertoire table contains tens of thousands of distinct CDR3 sequences. Every subset of CD8+ T cells was sorted in triplicate at hundreds of thousands of cells each. Comment on this clonotype: Its target is unknown.

This CDR3 has 14 residues. Germline V gene sequence: CDR1 MNHNY, CDR2 SVGAGI (reference sequence). Overall study results and limits: Memory cells showed distinct TRBV-TRBJ patterns, while the two naive subsets matched. Relative to memory CD8+ cells, whose diversity was much lower, both naive subsets had comparably high diversity. For CXCR3-positive naive cells, TRB CDR3s were more hydrophobic than those of CXCR3-negative naive cells. With surface CD5 comparable between naive subsets, TCR strength was estimated using properties derived from the TRB CDR3.

The sequence came from a human donor in good health. Some clones in this sample may be carry-over from other donors' samples. V is TRBV6-6 and J is TRBJ2-2. The sequencing input was naive CXCR3+ CD8+ T cells from blood. The subset denotes: CD45RO-CCR7+CD27+CD95- naive CD8+ T cells expressing CXCR3 (TNR3+). CDR3 in amino acids: CASSPTYNTGELFF.